The 25 T cell receptor beta chains presented below share a single source sample, sequenced in a study of cytomegalovirus exposure and HLA in healthy donors. Libraries were prepared by immunoSEQ multiplex PCR; TCRdb keeps only in-frame clonotypes and omits some of them. The sample holds around 120,000 clones, around 87% seen once. Sequencing used PBMCs. These receptors all stem from a woman younger than 35 in good health and CMV-seropositive.

The rearrangement joins TRBV12-5 to TRBJ2-3; D uncertain. The germline V gene has CDR1 LGHNT and CDR2 FRNRAP. This CDR3 has 13 amino acids. V shed 3 bases and J shed 7 bases, with 11 bases lying between them. Here the CDR3 reads CASGLIPTNTQYF. The DNA for the CDR3 is TGTGCTAGTGGTTTAATCCCCACTAATACGCAGTATTTT. Full variable domain (missing parts from reference TRBV12-5 and TRBJ2-3): DARVTQTPRHKVTEMGQEVTMRCQPILGHNTVFWYRQTMMQGLELLAYFRNRAPLDDSGMPKDRFSAEMPDATLATLKIQPSEPRDSAVYFCASGLIPTNTQYFGPGTRLTVL.

The chain has TRBV30 and TRBJ2-7, with D possibly TRBD2 on 7 matching bases. Germline assignment: CDR1 GTSNPN and CDR2 SVGIG (reference sequence). Trimming pared 0 bases from V and 2 bases from J, leaving 11 bases between. The CDR3 runs 14 residues. For the CDR3, the DNA is TGTGCCTGGAGTGTACGAGGGGGGGCCTACGAGCAGTACTTC. Its translation is CAWSVRGGAYEQYF.

This rearrangement joins TRBV6-1 to TRBJ2-4, with 8 bases identical to TRBD1. The CDR3 has 17 residues. Germline V gene data show CDR1 as MNHNS and CDR2 as SASEGT. V trimming: 1 base; J trimming: 2 bases; junction bases outside the gene matches: 7. CDR3 bases: TGTGCCAGCAGTGAAGTGGCAGGGGGCAATTCCAAAAACATTCAGTACTTC. Translating it yields CASSEVAGGNSKNIQYF.

The genes are TRBV27 and TRBJ1-1; 7 bases align to TRBD1. Germline CDR1 reads MNHEY; CDR2 reads SMNVEV (reference sequence). V lost 1 base, J lost 4 bases, and 3 bases stayed unmatched. This CDR3 comprises 14 residues. The CDR3 here is CASSLWDSGTEAFF. CDR3 sequence (DNA): TGTGCCAGCAGTTTATGGGACAGTGGCACTGAAGCTTTCTTT.

CDR3 residues: CASSVAGVTTDTQYF. The CDR3 DNA follows: TGTGCCAGCAGTGTAGCGGGCGTTACCACAGATACGCAGTATTTT. The chain joins TRBV6-1 to TRBJ2-3, with 7 bases matching TRBD2. Trimming took 4 bases from V and 2 from J; bases not matched to a gene: 6. Germline CDR1 MNHNS, CDR2 SASEGT. The CDR3 is 15 residues long.

V is TRBV7-3 and J is TRBJ2-3, with 9 bases lining up with TRBD1. In germline, CDR1 is SGHTA, CDR2 FQGTGA. The CDR3 length is 16 residues. Trimming removed 5 bases from V and 2 bases from J; junction bases left unmatched: 8. This chain's CDR3 is CASSRAGTGNTDTQYF. In nucleotides, the CDR3 is TGTGCCAGCAGCCGGGCCGGGACAGGGAACACAGATACGCAGTATTTT.

The genes are TRBV4-3 and TRBJ2-1; D is undetermined. In germline, CDR1 is LGHNA, CDR2 YSLEER. The CDR3 has 15 amino acids. Deletions cut 0 bases from V and 10 bases from J, with 16 bases between. The CDR3 DNA reads as TGCGCCAGCAGCCAAGATCTCTCGCTGTTTGGCGAGCAGTTCTTC. It encodes CASSQDLSLFGEQFF.

This sequence joins TRBV5-4 and TRBJ2-3, with 7 bases that match TRBD1. The junction had 11 bases not matched to a gene; V was cut back by 3 bases and J by 4 bases. From germline, CDR1 is SGHNT and CDR2 YYREEE (reference sequence). The CDR3 is 16 residues long. The CDR3 loop is CASSSEQGPRADTQYF. The CDR3 nucleotides are TGTGCCAGCAGCTCGGAACAGGGGCCAAGGGCAGATACGCAGTATTTT.

The rearrangement links TRBV5-1 to TRBJ1-4; D is ambiguous. The V gene's germline CDR1 is SGHRS and CDR2 YFSETQ. The CDR3 sequence is 14 residues long. V lost 2 bases and J lost 8, with 13 bases in between. The CDR3 DNA reads as TGCGCCAGCAGCTTCGACGGGTTTGGAGAAAAACTGTTTTTT. Protein product: CASSFDGFGEKLFF.

The chain recombines TRBV6-1 with TRBJ2-1, with D possibly TRBD1 on 5 matching bases. The V end lost 2 bases, the J end lost 1 base, and 6 bases lay between the germline ends. CDR1 MNHNS and CDR2 SASEGT come from the germline V gene. The length of the CDR3 is 14 residues. The CDR3 DNA sequence: TGTGCCAGCAGTGAAAGGGGATCCTACAATGAGCAGTTCTTC. Amino acid sequence: CASSERGSYNEQFF.

The chain links TRBV6-5 to TRBJ2-7, with 7 bases matching TRBD1. Germline V lookup: CDR1 MNHEY, CDR2 SVGAGI. V lost 4 bases to trimming and J lost 2 bases; unmatched junction nucleotides: 5. The length of the CDR3 is 14 residues. The CDR3 loop is CASSSGQPTYEQYF. CDR3 nucleotide sequence: TGTGCCAGCAGTTCGGGACAGCCAACCTACGAGCAGTACTTC.

The chain recombines TRBV5-4 with TRBJ1-1; maybe TRBD1 (5 bases). Trimming took 0 bases from V and 3 from J, leaving 12 bases between them. The CDR3 has 15 residues. Germline V CDR1 and CDR2: SGHNT, YYREEE (reference sequence). The CDR3 DNA sequence: TGTGCCAGCAGCTTGGTCCCGGGGGAGGACACTGAAGCTTTCTTT. It specifies CASSLVPGEDTEAFF.

To note about this clone: The junction does not match germline at one end; this may be a read error. V is TRBV13 and J is TRBJ2-1, with a weak D call TRBD1 (6 bases). Germline CDR1 is PRHDT and CDR2 is FYEKMQ (reference sequence). The CDR3 sequence is 14 residues long. This CDR3 is CASSLGAGVGRWIF. The CDR3 DNA is TGTGCCAGCAGCTTAGGGGCAGGGGTTGGTCGTTGGATCTTC.

This clone was recorded once. One end of the junction does not line up with germline, which may come from a read error. This sequence joins TRBV7-7 and TRBJ2-5, with 7 bases aligning to TRBD1. The CDR3 runs to 16 residues. Germline CDR1 is SSHAT and CDR2 is FNYEAQ (reference sequence). In nucleotides, the CDR3 is TGTGCTAGCAGCTTCCAGGGGACAGCCTTCGGGGAGACCCAGTACTTC. Its protein is CASSFQGTAFGETQYF.

In DNA form, the CDR3 reads TGTGCCAGCAGCCCCGCCGGGGGGGGTGTATACGAGCAGTACTTC. Translating it yields CASSPAGGGVYEQYF. This chain uses TRBV11-3 with TRBJ2-7; 8 bases fit TRBD2. With V trimmed by 5 bases and J by 4 bases, 10 bases remained unmatched. Germline values: CDR1 SGHNT, CDR2 YENEEA. The CDR3 totals 15 residues.

This chain joins TRBV5-1 and TRBJ2-5; D is uncertain. CDR3 length: 14 residues. Trimming removed 0 bases from V and 2 bases from J, with 8 bases in between. Per germline, CDR1 SGHRS and CDR2 YFSETQ. As DNA, the CDR3 is TGCGCCAGCAGCTTGGCGCTAAAACAAGAGACCCAGTACTTC. The encoded protein is CASSLALKQETQYF.

This clone was seen more than once but under ten times. J is TRBJ1-2 and V is TRBV13; D possibly corresponds to TRBD1 (5 bases). Germline CDR1 and CDR2: PRHDT and FYEKMQ (reference sequence). This CDR3 spans 12 amino acids. V dropped 5 bases and J dropped 3 bases, with 7 bases sitting between them. This CDR3 is CASSTGDYGYTF. CDR3 nucleotides: TGTGCCAGCAGCACAGGAGACTATGGCTACACCTTC.

The V gene is TRBV2, the J gene TRBJ2-1; 10 bases match TRBD2. The CDR3 sequence is 16 residues long. V lost 7 bases to trimming and J lost 0 bases; unmatched junction nucleotides: 6. Per germline, CDR1 SNHLY and CDR2 FYNNEI. The CDR3 region has the DNA TGTGCCAGCAATCGAGCGGGAGGGCCCTCCTACAATGAGCAGTTCTTC. Translation: CASNRAGGPSYNEQFF.

This clone was seen more than once but under ten times. V gene TRBV18 combines with J gene TRBJ1-4; the D gene is possibly TRBD1 (6 bases). The CDR3 is 16 amino acids. V lost 2 bases, J lost 2 bases, and 12 bases lay in between. Looked up from germline, CDR1 is KGHSH and CDR2 is LQKENI. This CDR3 reads CASSPDQGITNEKLFF. The CDR3 DNA reads TGTGCCAGCTCACCAGATCAGGGGATCACTAATGAAAAACTGTTTTTT.

V usage is TRBV11-2 and J usage is TRBJ2-3; 9 nucleotides match TRBD2. This CDR3 has 15 amino acids. Losses at the gene ends were 6 bases for V and 7 bases for J; bases not matched to a gene: 11. Germline V gives CDR1 SGHAT, CDR2 FQNNGV. The chain's CDR3 is CASRETERGVHTQYF. Written as DNA, the CDR3 is TGTGCCAGCAGGGAAACCGAGCGGGGGGTACATACGCAGTATTTT. Full variable domain (outside the CDR3, taken from reference TRBV11-2 and TRBJ2-3): EAGVAQSPRYKIIEKRQSVAFWCNPISGHATLYWYQQILGQGPKLLIQFQNNGVVDDSQLPKDRFSAERLKGVDSTLKIQPAKLEDSAVYLCASRETERGVHTQYFGPGTRLTVL.

This chain uses TRBV30 with TRBJ2-1; D unresolved. Germline CDR1 and CDR2: GTSNPN and SVGIG (reference sequence). There are 11 residues in the CDR3. Between the trimmed V and J ends, which lost 7 bases and 6 bases, there was a span of 10 bases. The CDR3 bases are TGTGCCTCCTATAACGGCAATGAGCAGTTCTTC. Translating gives CASYNGNEQFF.

V and J are TRBV11-3 and TRBJ1-1; no clear D. Germline loops: CDR1 SGHNT, CDR2 YENEEA. The CDR3 is made up of 12 amino acids. Trimming removed 5 bases from V and 6 bases from J, with 10 bases in between. Here the CDR3 reads CASSLRLSEAFF. The CDR3 DNA is TGTGCCAGCAGCCTCCGGTTATCTGAAGCTTTCTTT. Using reference TRBV11-3 and TRBJ1-1 for the parts outside the CDR3, the full variable domain is EAGVVQSPRYKIIEKKQPVAFWCNPISGHNTLYWYLQNLGQGPELLIRYENEEAVDDSQLPKDRFSAERLKGVDSTLKIQPAELGDSAVYLCASSLRLSEAFFGQGTRLTVV.

This rearrangement joins TRBV9 to TRBJ2-3; D gene ambiguous. The germline gives CDR1 SGDLS, CDR2 YYNGEE. The length of the CDR3 is 15 residues. V gave up 3 bases and J gave up 4 bases, with 15 bases separating them. The CDR3 spells CASSARHLPSDTQYF. DNA of the CDR3: TGTGCCAGCAGCGCTCGACACCTACCCTCAGATACGCAGTATTTT.

This chain connects TRBV6-1 to TRBJ1-1; 7 bases line up with TRBD1. Germline V gene data show CDR1 as MNHNS and CDR2 as SASEGT. The ends lost 6 bases at V and 4 bases at J; junction bases unmatched: 5. This CDR3 contains 13 residues. As DNA, the CDR3 is TGTGCCAGCAGCCACAGGGGTTTCACTGAAGCTTTCTTT. This sequence encodes CASSHRGFTEAFF.

J is TRBJ2-7 and V is TRBV9, with no clear D. V lost 0 bases, J lost 3 bases, and 13 bases lay in between. Germline V lookup: CDR1 SGDLS, CDR2 YYNGEE. There are 15 residues in the CDR3. CDR3 sequence (DNA): TGTGCCAGCAGCGTAGGTGGGTCAGCGAACTACGAGCAGTACTTC. Its translation is CASSVGGSANYEQYF.